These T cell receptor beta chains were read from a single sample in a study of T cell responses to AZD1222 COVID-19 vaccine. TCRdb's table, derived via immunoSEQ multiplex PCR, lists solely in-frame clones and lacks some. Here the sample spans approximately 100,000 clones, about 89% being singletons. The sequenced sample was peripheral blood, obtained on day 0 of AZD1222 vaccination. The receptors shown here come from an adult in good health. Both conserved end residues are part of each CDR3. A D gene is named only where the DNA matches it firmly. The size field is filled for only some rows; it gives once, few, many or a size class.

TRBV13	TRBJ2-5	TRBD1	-	TGTGCCAGCAGCGGCCGACAGGGACGGGAGACCCAGTACTTC	CASSGRQGRETQYF
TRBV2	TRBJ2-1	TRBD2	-	TGTGCCAGCAGTGAAAGGGCGCGGGGGGGCCTCGATGAGCAGTTCTTC	CASSERARGGLDEQFF
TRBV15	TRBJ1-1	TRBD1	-	TGTGCCACCGAGGGACAGGGTTTGAACACTGAAGCTTTCTTT	CATEGQGLNTEAFF
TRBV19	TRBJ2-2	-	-	TGTGCCAGTAGTGAGGGGCCGAACACCGGGGAGCTGTTTTTT	CASSEGPNTGELFF
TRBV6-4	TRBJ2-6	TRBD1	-	TGTGCCAGCAGTGGGACAGGGGCGGACTCTGGGGCCAACGTCCTGACTTTC	CASSGTGADSGANVLTF
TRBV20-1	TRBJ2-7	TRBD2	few	TGCAGTGCTAGTTCCATTCTTTCACTAGCGGGCCCCTACGAGCAGTACTTC	CSASSILSLAGPYEQYF
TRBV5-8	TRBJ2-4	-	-	TGTGCCAGCAGCTTGATCTCTATAGCCAAAAACATTCAGTACTTC	CASSLISIAKNIQYF
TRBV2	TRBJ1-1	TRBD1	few	TGTGCCAGCAGTGGCGGACCGGGACAGGGGTTAGTAGGCACTGAAGCTTTCTTT	CASSGGPGQGLVGTEAFF
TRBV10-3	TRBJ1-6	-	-	TGTGCCATCAGAGAACAGGGTTCGAATTCACCCCTCCACTTT	CAIREQGSNSPLHF
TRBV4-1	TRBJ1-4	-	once	TGCGCCAGCAGCCAAGAGGCCTTAGGACCAAGGGCAACTAATGAAAAACTGTTTTTT	CASSQEALGPRATNEKLFF
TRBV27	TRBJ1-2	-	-	TGTGCCAGCAGTTTCAGGGAAAGTTATGGCTACACCTTC	CASSFRESYGYTF
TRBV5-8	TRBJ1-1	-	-	TGTGCCAGCAGCTTGGTGACAGTTGCTTTCTTT	CASSLVTVAFF
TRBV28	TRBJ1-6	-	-	TGTGCCAGCAAACCTCCTAGGAGGTCGGGCTCCTATAATTCACCCCTCCACTTT	CASKPPRRSGSYNSPLHF
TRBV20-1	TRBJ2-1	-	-	TGCAGTGCTAGTAGTCTTCGGGAATTCTACAATGAGCAGTTCTTC	CSASSLREFYNEQFF
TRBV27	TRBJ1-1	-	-	TGTGCCAGCAGTCCGGGCCCGAACACTGAAGCTTTCTTT	CASSPGPNTEAFF
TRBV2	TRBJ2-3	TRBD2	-	TGTGCCAGCAGCGGGGCGGGGGGTGGCACAGATACGCAGTATTTT	CASSGAGGGTDTQYF
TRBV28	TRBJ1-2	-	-	TGTGCCAGCAGTTTAAACAGAAACTATGGCTACACCTTC	CASSLNRNYGYTF
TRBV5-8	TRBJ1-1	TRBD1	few	TGTGCCAGCAGCTCACTGACAGGGCTCCCTGAAGCTTTCTTT	CASSSLTGLPEAFF
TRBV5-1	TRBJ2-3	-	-	TGCGCCAGCAGCTTGGATGGACTGTACACAGATACGCAGTATTTT	CASSLDGLYTDTQYF